These T cell receptor beta chains were read from a single sample in a study of T-cell reconstitution after alpha-beta-depleted transplantation in children. A single record per CDR3 protein comes from TCRdb applying MiXCR to the PCR reads. The sample carries some 450,000 distinct CDR3 sequences, about 40% recorded once. The sequencing used PBMCs, collected before TCRalphabeta/CD19-depleted stem cell transplant. Receptors originate from a girl aged 2 to 10 with aplastic anemia, due to receive a stem cell transplant. CDR3s include the opening cysteine and the closing phenylalanine or tryptophan. Each record gives: V gene, clone size, J gene, D gene, CDR3 protein, CDR3 DNA. The D gene is left open where the match is weak. Rows give clone size only sometimes, using once, few, many, or a class for an expanded clone.

V gene: TRBV3-1; clone size: -; J gene: TRBJ2-7; D gene: -; CDR3 protein: CASSQDPGRATYEQYF; CDR3 DNA: TGTGCCAGCAGCCAAGATCCCGGCAGGGCTACCTACGAGCAGTACTTC
V gene: TRBV5-6; clone size: -; J gene: TRBJ2-2; D gene: -; CDR3 protein: CASSLPGTSIVAGELFF; CDR3 DNA: TGTGCCAGCAGCTTACCCGGGACATCGATTGTGGCCGGGGAGCTGTTTTTT
V gene: TRBV4-3; clone size: -; J gene: TRBJ2-2; D gene: TRBD2; CDR3 protein: CASSQELPGGPSTGELFF; CDR3 DNA: TGCGCCAGCAGCCAAGAGCTACCGGGAGGGCCGAGCACCGGGGAGCTGTTTTTT
V gene: TRBV4-1; clone size: many; J gene: TRBJ1-1; D gene: -; CDR3 protein: CASSPSSGSNTEAFF; CDR3 DNA: TGCGCCAGCAGCCCATCGTCCGGGTCGAACACTGAAGCTTTCTTT
V gene: TRBV9; clone size: -; J gene: TRBJ2-2; D gene: -; CDR3 protein: CASSVQVDGAGELFF; CDR3 DNA: TGTGCCAGCAGCGTCCAAGTCGACGGGGCCGGGGAGCTGTTTTTT
V gene: TRBV16; clone size: many; J gene: TRBJ1-2; D gene: TRBD1; CDR3 protein: CASSQSGQGREGYTF; CDR3 DNA: TGTGCCAGCAGCCAATCGGGACAGGGGAGAGAAGGCTACACCTTC
V gene: TRBV29-1; clone size: -; J gene: TRBJ1-5; D gene: -; CDR3 protein: CSVEVNSNQPQHF; CDR3 DNA: TGCAGCGTTGAGGTCAATAGCAATCAGCCCCAGCATTTT
V gene: TRBV20-1; clone size: few; J gene: TRBJ2-7; D gene: TRBD2; CDR3 protein: CSANNAGGYEQYF; CDR3 DNA: TGCAGTGCTAATAATGCGGGGGGATACGAGCAGTACTTC
V gene: TRBV20-1; clone size: many; J gene: TRBJ2-1; D gene: -; CDR3 protein: CSARAVRYREQFF; CDR3 DNA: TGCAGTGCTAGAGCCGTCCGTTACAGGGAGCAGTTCTTC
V gene: TRBV20-1; clone size: many; J gene: TRBJ2-1; D gene: -; CDR3 protein: CSPGLEIF; CDR3 DNA: TGCAGTCCGGGGCTAGAGATCTTC
V gene: TRBV11-1; clone size: -; J gene: TRBJ2-3; D gene: -; CDR3 protein: CASSSSPLALPLSSTDTQYF; CDR3 DNA: TGTGCCAGCAGCAGCTCTCCCTTGGCTCTCCCACTTTCTAGCACAGATACGCAGTATTTT
V gene: TRBV2; clone size: -; J gene: TRBJ2-1; D gene: TRBD2; CDR3 protein: CASSGAGGNEQFF; CDR3 DNA: TGTGCCAGCAGCGGGGCGGGGGGCAATGAGCAGTTCTTC
V gene: TRBV3-1; clone size: many; J gene: TRBJ2-3; D gene: -; CDR3 protein: CASSLWADTQYF; CDR3 DNA: TGTGCCAGCAGCTTATGGGCAGATACGCAGTATTTT
V gene: TRBV20-1; clone size: -; J gene: TRBJ2-1; D gene: -; CDR3 protein: CSEGGWEDNEQFF; CDR3 DNA: TGCAGTGAGGGCGGGTGGGAAGACAATGAGCAGTTCTTC
V gene: TRBV28; clone size: few; J gene: TRBJ2-7; D gene: -; CDR3 protein: CASSASVTVVNEQYF; CDR3 DNA: TGTGCCAGCAGTGCCTCAGTAACCGTAGTCAACGAGCAGTACTTC
V gene: TRBV7-2; clone size: -; J gene: TRBJ2-1; D gene: -; CDR3 protein: CASTPEDEQFF; CDR3 DNA: TGTGCCAGCACCCCAGAGGATGAGCAGTTCTTC
V gene: TRBV11-2; clone size: few; J gene: TRBJ2-7; D gene: TRBD2; CDR3 protein: CASSFGLAGPYEQYF; CDR3 DNA: TGTGCCAGCAGCTTCGGACTAGCGGGTCCCTACGAGCAGTACTTC
V gene: TRBV15; clone size: -; J gene: TRBJ2-3; D gene: -; CDR3 protein: CATSSRRSDTQYF; CDR3 DNA: TGTGCCACCAGCAGCCGTCGATCAGATACGCAGTATTTT
V gene: TRBV27; clone size: -; J gene: TRBJ1-1; D gene: -; CDR3 protein: CASSFRRLRDTEAFF; CDR3 DNA: TGTGCCAGCAGTTTTAGAAGGTTAAGGGACACTGAAGCTTTCTTT
V gene: TRBV27; clone size: -; J gene: TRBJ1-2; D gene: TRBD1; CDR3 protein: CASSAQGRNDGYTF; CDR3 DNA: TGTGCCAGCAGTGCACAGGGGAGGAACGATGGCTACACCTTC
V gene: TRBV7-9; clone size: -; J gene: TRBJ1-4; D gene: TRBD1; CDR3 protein: CASSEGTGSSEKLFF; CDR3 DNA: TGTGCCAGCAGCGAAGGGACAGGGAGTTCTGAAAAACTGTTTTTT
V gene: TRBV29-1; clone size: few; J gene: TRBJ2-4; D gene: -; CDR3 protein: CSVGAQGSKNIQYF; CDR3 DNA: TGCAGCGTTGGGGCACAGGGTTCCAAAAACATTCAGTACTTC
V gene: TRBV6-6; clone size: -; J gene: TRBJ1-1; D gene: -; CDR3 protein: CASSLSGTPAFF; CDR3 DNA: TGTGCCAGCAGCTTATCCGGGACACCAGCTTTCTTT
V gene: TRBV10-2; clone size: -; J gene: TRBJ2-7; D gene: -; CDR3 protein: CASSEVGGPVHEQYF; CDR3 DNA: TGCGCCAGCAGTGAAGTAGGGGGGCCCGTCCACGAGCAGTACTTC
V gene: TRBV3-1; clone size: -; J gene: TRBJ2-1; D gene: TRBD2; CDR3 protein: CASSPRTSGRIYNEQFF; CDR3 DNA: TGTGCCAGCAGCCCCCGGACTAGCGGACGAATATACAATGAGCAGTTCTTC
V gene: TRBV29-1; clone size: -; J gene: TRBJ1-2; D gene: -; CDR3 protein: CSAFHRQDYGYTF; CDR3 DNA: TGCAGCGCCTTTCACCGACAGGACTATGGCTACACCTTC
V gene: TRBV20-1; clone size: -; J gene: TRBJ1-1; D gene: -; CDR3 protein: CSARVRGRGNTEAFF; CDR3 DNA: TGCAGTGCTAGAGTGAGGGGCAGGGGGAACACTGAAGCTTTCTTT
V gene: TRBV20-1; clone size: -; J gene: TRBJ2-3; D gene: -; CDR3 protein: CSASLRTQYF; CDR3 DNA: TGCAGTGCTAGTCTGAGAACGCAGTATTTT
V gene: TRBV3-1; clone size: many; J gene: TRBJ2-5; D gene: TRBD2; CDR3 protein: CASSPSGRFQETQYF; CDR3 DNA: TGTGCCAGCAGCCCTAGCGGGAGGTTCCAAGAGACCCAGTACTTC
V gene: TRBV14; clone size: -; J gene: TRBJ1-2; D gene: -; CDR3 protein: CASSQVPGGVHGYTF; CDR3 DNA: TGTGCCAGCAGCCAAGTACCCGGGGGGGTCCATGGCTACACCTTC
V gene: TRBV10-3; clone size: -; J gene: TRBJ2-7; D gene: -; CDR3 protein: CAISDGFQDEQYF; CDR3 DNA: TGTGCCATCAGTGACGGGTTTCAGGACGAGCAGTACTTC
V gene: TRBV27; clone size: many; J gene: TRBJ2-7; D gene: TRBD1; CDR3 protein: CASSFRTGRSGEQYF; CDR3 DNA: TGTGCCAGCAGTTTCCGGACAGGGAGGAGCGGCGAGCAGTACTTC
V gene: TRBV20-1; clone size: -; J gene: TRBJ2-7; D gene: -; CDR3 protein: CSARALVKDEQYF; CDR3 DNA: TGCAGTGCTAGAGCACTAGTTAAGGACGAGCAGTACTTC
V gene: TRBV12-3/TRBV12-4; clone size: -; J gene: TRBJ2-5; D gene: TRBD2; CDR3 protein: CASRLAGGDRAQYF; CDR3 DNA: TGTGCCAGCAGGCTAGCGGGGGGCGATCGGGCCCAGTACTTC
V gene: TRBV7-2; clone size: few; J gene: TRBJ2-5; D gene: -; CDR3 protein: CASSLGGYFQETQYF; CDR3 DNA: TGTGCCAGCAGCTTAGGGGGCTACTTCCAAGAGACCCAGTACTTC
V gene: TRBV5-1; clone size: few; J gene: TRBJ2-2; D gene: -; CDR3 protein: CASSLGRLDTGELFF; CDR3 DNA: TGCGCCAGCAGCCTGGGGAGGTTAGACACCGGGGAGCTGTTTTTT
V gene: TRBV5-1; clone size: -; J gene: TRBJ2-1; D gene: TRBD1; CDR3 protein: CASSLVIARGHNEQFF; CDR3 DNA: TGCGCCAGCAGCTTGGTTATAGCCAGGGGGCATAATGAGCAGTTCTTC
V gene: TRBV20-1; clone size: many; J gene: TRBJ1-2; D gene: TRBD1; CDR3 protein: CSARAYGGQGYGYTF; CDR3 DNA: TGCAGTGCTAGAGCGTACGGGGGACAGGGCTATGGCTACACCTTC
V gene: TRBV5-1; clone size: -; J gene: TRBJ2-3; D gene: -; CDR3 protein: CASSGGLGERPADTQYF; CDR3 DNA: TGCGCCAGTAGCGGCGGCCTGGGGGAAAGGCCGGCAGATACGCAGTATTTT
V gene: TRBV28; clone size: -; J gene: TRBJ2-2; D gene: -; CDR3 protein: CASMPNPGELFF; CDR3 DNA: TGTGCCAGCATGCCTAACCCCGGGGAGCTGTTTTTT
V gene: TRBV6-5; clone size: -; J gene: TRBJ2-7; D gene: TRBD1; CDR3 protein: CASSSDPQGASYEQYF; CDR3 DNA: TGTGCCAGCAGTTCAGACCCACAGGGGGCCTCCTACGAGCAGTACTTC
V gene: TRBV12-3/TRBV12-4; clone size: few; J gene: TRBJ1-1; D gene: TRBD1; CDR3 protein: CASSSDRGLSSNTEAFF; CDR3 DNA: TGTGCCAGCAGTTCTGACAGGGGGCTCTCATCGAACACTGAAGCTTTCTTT
V gene: TRBV27; clone size: many; J gene: TRBJ2-3; D gene: TRBD2; CDR3 protein: CASSSGLAGGTSTDTQYF; CDR3 DNA: TGTGCCAGCAGTTCAGGACTAGCGGGAGGTACCAGCACAGATACGCAGTATTTT
V gene: TRBV29-1; clone size: -; J gene: TRBJ2-3; D gene: -; CDR3 protein: CSATVNGIGTDTQYF; CDR3 DNA: TGCAGCGCTACGGTTAATGGGATAGGCACAGATACGCAGTATTTT
V gene: TRBV29-1; clone size: -; J gene: TRBJ2-1; D gene: -; CDR3 protein: CSTGFRGYNEQFF; CDR3 DNA: TGCAGCACCGGTTTCCGGGGATACAATGAGCAGTTCTTC
V gene: TRBV11-2; clone size: -; J gene: TRBJ2-3; D gene: TRBD1; CDR3 protein: CASSLPLPGGAGDTQYF; CDR3 DNA: TGTGCCAGCAGCTTACCTCTGCCAGGGGGCGCCGGAGATACGCAGTATTTT
V gene: TRBV20-1; clone size: -; J gene: TRBJ2-4; D gene: TRBD2; CDR3 protein: CSAHGLAGLAGPLTKNIQYF; CDR3 DNA: TGCAGTGCCCATGGGCTTGCGGGACTAGCGGGCCCCCTAACCAAAAACATTCAGTACTTC
V gene: TRBV20-1; clone size: -; J gene: TRBJ2-2; D gene: -; CDR3 protein: CSARVRGKANTGELFF; CDR3 DNA: TGCAGTGCTAGAGTGCGGGGAAAGGCGAACACCGGGGAGCTGTTTTTT
V gene: TRBV6-5; clone size: -; J gene: TRBJ2-6; D gene: -; CDR3 protein: CASSYPGGANVLTF; CDR3 DNA: TGTGCCAGCAGTTATCCGGGGGGGGCCAACGTCCTGACTTTC
V gene: TRBV6-5; clone size: many; J gene: TRBJ1-1; D gene: -; CDR3 protein: CASSSGFEAFF; CDR3 DNA: TGTGCCAGCAGTTCGGGATTTGAAGCTTTCTTT
V gene: TRBV27; clone size: many; J gene: TRBJ2-1; D gene: -; CDR3 protein: CASSPFRNEQFF; CDR3 DNA: TGTGCCAGCAGCCCTTTCCGGAATGAGCAGTTCTTC
V gene: TRBV7-9; clone size: -; J gene: TRBJ2-5; D gene: -; CDR3 protein: CASSLDAQAQETQYF; CDR3 DNA: TGTGCCAGCAGCTTAGACGCTCAGGCGCAAGAGACCCAGTACTTC
V gene: TRBV5-1; clone size: few; J gene: TRBJ2-5; D gene: -; CDR3 protein: CASSLNFQETQYF; CDR3 DNA: TGCGCCAGCAGCTTAAACTTCCAAGAGACCCAGTACTTC
V gene: TRBV15; clone size: -; J gene: TRBJ2-1; D gene: -; CDR3 protein: CATSTGTVNEQFF; CDR3 DNA: TGTGCCACCAGCACCGGGACTGTCAATGAGCAGTTCTTC
V gene: TRBV20-1; clone size: -; J gene: TRBJ1-3; D gene: -; CDR3 protein: CSAFGNTIYF; CDR3 DNA: TGCAGTGCGTTTGGAAACACCATATATTTT